A single sample gave rise to the 32 T cell receptor beta chains below, sequenced in a study of molecular identifiers for immune sequencing clone quantification. Each CDR3 protein is one row after TCRdb ran MiXCR on the PCR reads. The data contain tens of thousands of distinct CDR3 sequences, over 15% of them singletons. What was sequenced was naive CD8+ T cells from blood, with Jurkat cell RNA spiked in. Subset reported: FACS-sorted CD8+CD4-CCR7+CD45RA+ naive T cells. Receptors were obtained from a human donor in good health. Some libraries in this study had Jurkat cell RNA spiked in.

This clonotype turned up a few times. Mismatch with germline at one junction end may stem from a read error. This chain links TRBV7-7 with TRBJ2-7; TRBD1 aligns across 8 bases. CDR3 length: 13 amino acids. The germline V gene has CDR1 SSHAT and CDR2 FNYEAQ (reference sequence). Here the CDR3 reads CASSPGQVYEQYF. The CDR3 DNA sequence: TGTGCTAGCAGCCCGGGACAGGTCTACGAGCAGTACTTC.

The chain joins TRBV5-8 to TRBJ2-7; D possibly corresponds to TRBD2 (7 bases). Germline V gives CDR1 SGHTS, CDR2 YDEGEE. The CDR3 runs to 15 residues. V dropped 4 bases and J dropped 6 bases, with 20 bases sitting between them. The CDR3 region is CASSPLPSGGLEQYF. Written as DNA, the CDR3 is TGTGCCAGCAGCCCTTTGCCGTCCGGGGGGCTCGAGCAGTACTTC.

This clonotype was counted between two and nine times. The V gene is TRBV7-9, the J gene TRBJ2-7; weak D call: TRBD2 (8 bases). The CDR3 loop spans 15 amino acids. The V gene lost 5 bases and the J gene lost 6 bases, with 20 bases spanning the gap. Per the germline V gene, CDR1 is SEHNR and CDR2 is FQNEAQ (reference sequence). The CDR3 protein is CASSRTDRAGGEQYF. The CDR3 DNA sequence: TGTGCCAGCAGCCGAACCGACAGGGCGGGGGGCGAGCAGTACTTC.

In its sample, this clonotype was seen a few times. The gene calls are TRBV14 and TRBJ2-7; the D is unclear. Germline V gives CDR1 SGHDN, CDR2 FVKESK. This CDR3 contains 16 residues. Trimming cost V 0 bases and J 3 bases, with 15 bases left between them. CDR3 protein: CASSQDRSDVDYEQYF. CDR3 bases: TGTGCCAGCAGCCAAGATAGGTCGGACGTCGACTACGAGCAGTACTTC.

Note on this clonotype: A single base separates this from a much larger clone, so it may be a read error. V gene TRBV6-2 or TRBV6-3 combines with J gene TRBJ2-1; TRBD2 matches at 11 bases. The CDR3 covers 15 residues. CDR1 MNHEY and CDR2 SVGEGT come from the germline V gene. The CDR3 bases are TGTGCCAGCAGCCCGGGACTAGCGGTGTACAATGCGCAGTTCTTC. This sequence encodes CASSPGLAVYNAQFF.

This clonotype was observed a handful of times. Its ends do not fully match the called genes, so a read error is possible. The chain joins TRBV5-4 to TRBJ1-1; possibly TRBD1 for D (5 bases). The CDR3 spans 12 residues. The germline V gene has CDR1 SGHNT and CDR2 YYREEE (reference sequence). The DNA of the CDR3 is TGTGCCAGCAGTTTGGGGGGGGACGAAGCTTTCTTT. Protein sequence: CASSLGGDEAFF.

The V gene is TRBV6-5, the J gene TRBJ2-3; 11 bases agree with TRBD2. The CDR3 contains 17 residues. CDR1 MNHEY and CDR2 SVGAGI come from the germline V gene. V shed 4 bases, J shed 5 bases, and the junction held 11 bases outside the gene matches. The DNA for the CDR3 is TGTGCCAGCAGTTGCTTATCTAGCGGGAGGCGGGGAGATACGCAGTATTTT. It encodes CASSCLSSGRRGDTQYF.

In its sample, this clonotype was seen many times. This chain links TRBV11-2 with TRBJ2-7; D is unresolved. Germline loops: CDR1 SGHAT, CDR2 FQNNGV. The CDR3 runs to 12 residues. V shed 5 bases and J shed 4 bases, with 9 bases lying between them. This CDR3 is CASSPRTYEQYF. In nucleotides, the CDR3 is TGTGCCAGCAGCCCTAGAACTTACGAGCAGTACTTC.

This clonotype appeared many times. This chain links TRBV20-1 with TRBJ2-7; tentative D call: TRBD1 (6 bases). With 1 base removed from V and 4 bases from J, the gap between germline ends came to 23 bases. CDR3 length: 17 amino acids. The V gene's germline CDR1 is DFQATT and CDR2 SNEGSKA (reference sequence). The CDR3 sequence is CSARGHYGQRLTYEQYF. The CDR3 DNA is TGCAGTGCTAGAGGCCACTACGGACAGCGCCTGACGTACGAGCAGTACTTC.

This clonotype occurred many times. V gene TRBV19 combines with J gene TRBJ2-7, with 11 bases aligning to TRBD2. The CDR3 consists of 15 residues. Germline assignment: CDR1 LNHDA and CDR2 SQIVND (reference sequence). J lost 1 base, V lost 6 bases, and 5 bases had no gene match. The DNA of the CDR3 is TGTGCCAGTAGCCCGGGACTAGCGGTATCCTACGAGCAGTACTTC. This translates into CASSPGLAVSYEQYF. The full variable domain, its missing parts supplied by reference TRBV19 and TRBJ2-7, is DGGITQSPKYLFRKEGQNVTLSCEQNLNHDAMYWYRQDPGQGLRLIYYSQIVNDFQKGDIAEGYSVSREKKESFPLTVTSAQKNPTAFYLCASSPGLAVSYEQYFGPGTRLTVT.

At least ten counts were recorded for this clonotype. The chain has TRBV5-4 and TRBJ2-7; TRBD2 agrees at 7 bases. The CDR3 loop spans 16 amino acids. Germline assignment: CDR1 SGHNT and CDR2 YYREEE (reference sequence). J was trimmed by 3 bases and V by 0 bases; bases with no gene match: 9. CDR3 amino acids: CASSLGTSESYYEQYF. As DNA, the CDR3 is TGTGCCAGCAGCTTGGGGACTAGTGAAAGCTACTACGAGCAGTACTTC.

This clonotype was seen many times. This sequence joins TRBV28 and TRBJ2-2; D is perhaps TRBD1 (5 bases). V was trimmed by 5 bases and J by 5 bases, leaving 15 bases between them. The CDR3 totals 15 residues. The germline V gene encodes CDR1 MDHEN and CDR2 SYDVKM. CDR3 in DNA: TGTGCCAGCAGTCCCCCAACAGGCTTTACCGGGGAGCTGTTTTTT. Translated: CASSPPTGFTGELFF.

This clonotype was counted many times. V and J are TRBV25-1 and TRBJ2-7; D unclear. The CDR3 is 10 residues long. Trimming took off 5 bases at V and 7 bases at J, with 6 bases between the two ends. Germline V gene lookup returns CDR1 MGHDK and CDR2 SYGVNS. The CDR3 DNA follows: TGTGCCAGCAGTCTTGGGGAGCAGTACTTC. It is translated as CASSLGEQYF.

This clonotype was observed at least ten times. The CDR3 sequence is CASSLQADTQYF. The DNA of the CDR3 is TGTGCCAGCAGCCTTCAAGCGGATACGCAGTATTTT. The chain combines TRBV11-2 with TRBJ2-3; D is uncertain. The CDR3 runs to 12 residues. Trimming cost V 5 bases and J 6 bases, with 9 bases left between them. CDR1 and CDR2 (germline): SGHAT, FQNNGV.

This clonotype was observed at least ten times. The rearrangement uses TRBV19 and TRBJ1-5, with D possibly matching TRBD1 (5 bases). V dropped 1 base and J dropped 7 bases, with 8 bases sitting between them. CDR1 and CDR2 (germline): LNHDA, SQIVND (reference sequence). The CDR3 has 13 residues. CDR3 protein: CASSIGGGQPQHF. CDR3 sequence (DNA): TGTGCCAGTAGTATAGGGGGCGGACAGCCCCAGCATTTT.

This clonotype was found many times. This chain connects TRBV24-1 to TRBJ1-5, with unresolved D. Germline lookup yields CDR1 KGHDR and CDR2 SFDVKD. V shed 4 bases and J shed 3 bases, with 9 bases lying between them. This CDR3 has 14 amino acids. The DNA of the CDR3 is TGTGCCACCAGTGACTGGGCTAACAATCAGCCCCAGCATTTT. This translates into CATSDWANNQPQHF.

This clonotype was observed at least ten times. The chain carries TRBV7-9 and TRBJ2-2; no clear D. From germline, CDR1 is SEHNR and CDR2 FQNEAQ (reference sequence). The CDR3 spans 14 residues. Deletions cut 2 bases from V and 1 base from J, with 5 bases between. CDR3 nucleotide sequence: TGTGCCAGCAGCTTACCGGGGAACACCGGGGAGCTGTTTTTT. Its protein is CASSLPGNTGELFF.

This clonotype was observed at least ten times. The chain couples TRBV20-1 to TRBJ2-1, with 8 bases aligning to TRBD2. This CDR3 has 13 residues. V dropped 2 bases and J dropped 7; count of bases not matched to a gene: 4. Looked up from germline, CDR1 is DFQATT and CDR2 is SNEGSKA (reference sequence). In DNA form, the CDR3 reads TGCAGTGCTAGACTAGCGGGTGCTAATGAGCAGTTCTTC. Residues: CSARLAGANEQFF.

The chain joins TRBV7-7 to TRBJ1-4; D not resolved. In germline, CDR1 is SSHAT, CDR2 FNYEAQ (reference sequence). Trimming pared 5 bases from V and 4 bases from J, leaving 11 bases between. The CDR3 length is 14 residues. Here the CDR3 DNA reads TGTGCCAGCAGCCCGGCCGGGGTTAATGAAAAACTGTTTTTT. It yields the protein CASSPAGVNEKLFF.

This clonotype was observed many times. This rearrangement joins TRBV28 to TRBJ2-3; 7 bases are shared with TRBD1. Trimming removed 5 bases from V and 4 bases from J; junction bases left unmatched: 9. Germline values: CDR1 MDHEN, CDR2 SYDVKM. CDR3 size: 15 residues. CDR3 protein: CASSLQGTDADTQYF. The CDR3 coding sequence is TGTGCCAGCAGTCTCCAGGGGACAGACGCAGATACGCAGTATTTT.

Ten or more counts support this clonotype. V and J are TRBV7-9 and TRBJ1-1; the D gene is possibly TRBD1 (6 bases). The CDR3 runs 14 residues. Germline V CDR1 and CDR2: SEHNR, FQNEAQ (reference sequence). V gave up 5 bases and J gave up 1 base, with 11 bases separating them. This CDR3 reads CASSPRGPNTEAFF. CDR3 in DNA: TGTGCCAGCAGCCCCCGGGGGCCGAACACTGAAGCTTTCTTT.

This clonotype was found many times. The chain carries TRBV12-3 or TRBV12-4 and TRBJ1-4; TRBD1 matches at 10 bases. With 5 bases clipped from V and 13 bases from J, the junction kept 13 bases outside the gene matches. The CDR3 contains 15 residues. CDR3 loop: CASSPGTGATGGLFF. The CDR3 bases are TGTGCCAGCAGTCCGGGGACAGGGGCTACAGGGGGACTGTTTTTT.

Ten or more counts support this clonotype. The chain links TRBV7-9 to TRBJ1-1, with 8 bases fitting TRBD1. CDR1 is SEHNR and CDR2 is FQNEAQ in the germline V gene (reference sequence). This CDR3 comprises 16 residues. J gave up 7 bases and V 1 base, and 11 bases lay outside the gene matches. The CDR3 here is CASSLVSPGGPFEAFF. DNA for the CDR3: TGTGCCAGCAGCTTAGTGTCCCCAGGGGGCCCGTTTGAAGCTTTCTTT.

This chain joins TRBV5-6 and TRBJ1-1; no clear D. The V and J ends lost 3 bases and 2 bases respectively, with 8 bases between them. The CDR3 has 13 amino acids. Germline CDR1 is SGHDT and CDR2 is YYEEEE. The CDR3 DNA is TGTGCCAGCAGCTCCGGATCAAACACTGAAGCTTTCTTT. It codes for CASSSGSNTEAFF.

Turning to this clonotype: Given a much more abundant clone one base away, this may be a read error. V gene TRBV4-1 combines with J gene TRBJ2-2; D remains unclear. This CDR3 has 12 amino acids. Germline V gene lookup returns CDR1 MGHRA and CDR2 YSYEKL. CDR3 sequence reads: CAGSPPAGELFF. DNA for the CDR3: TGCGCCGGCAGCCCACCGGCCGGGGAGCTGTTTTTT.

In the case of this clonotype: Being one base from a much bigger clone, this may be a read error. This rearrangement joins TRBV2 to TRBJ1-3, with D unresolved. V was cut by 5 bases and J by 0 bases, with 20 bases left in between. Germline CDR1 is SNHLY and CDR2 is FYNNEI. The CDR3 loop spans 18 amino acids. The CDR3 nucleotides read TGTGCCAGCAGTCTTGCCCCCTCTGACCGGAGCTCTGGAAACACCATATATTTT. Protein sequence: CASSLAPSDRSSGNTIYF.

Comment on this clonotype: A much larger clone differs from this one at a single base, so this may be a read error. The chain is built from TRBV19 and TRBJ2-3, with 7 bases fitting TRBD2. This CDR3 region has 14 residues. Trimming took 5 bases from V and 5 from J; bases not matched to a gene: 7. Germline lookup yields CDR1 LNHDA and CDR2 SQIVND (reference sequence). CDR3 region: CASSGLVGVDTQYF. CDR3 in DNA: TGTGCCAGTAGTGGACTAGTGGGAGTAGATACGCAGTATTTT.

In regard to this clonotype: Since a much larger clone is just one base distant, this may be a read error. This chain links TRBV6-2 or TRBV6-3 with TRBJ1-4, with no clear D. The germline CDR1 and CDR2 sequences are MNHEY and SVGEGT. The CDR3 is 11 residues long. This chain's CDR3 is CASSYSERLFF. Here the CDR3 DNA reads TGTGCCAGCAGTTACTCTGAAAGACTGTTTTTT.

This clonotype was seen ten or more times. This chain connects TRBV28 to TRBJ2-7; D is undetermined. CDR1 is MDHEN and CDR2 is SYDVKM in the germline V gene. The CDR3 runs to 13 residues. Trimming took 7 bases from V and 2 from J, leaving 12 bases between them. This CDR3 is CASTPMITYEQYF. The CDR3 nucleotides read TGTGCCAGCACCCCGATGATAACCTACGAGCAGTACTTC.

J is TRBJ2-1 and V is TRBV11-2, with D perhaps TRBD1 (5 bases). V shed 5 bases and J shed 5 bases, with 13 bases lying between them. Germline CDR1 SGHAT, CDR2 FQNNGV. This CDR3 comprises 14 residues. Here the CDR3 reads CASSLETDDNEQFF. The CDR3 DNA follows: TGTGCCAGCAGCCTCGAGACAGACGACAATGAGCAGTTCTTC.

V is TRBV7-9 and J is TRBJ2-1, with D perhaps matching TRBD1 or TRBD2 (6 bases each). The CDR3 has 14 residues. CDR1 SEHNR and CDR2 FQNEAQ come from the germline V gene (reference sequence). V was shortened by 5 bases and J by 7 bases, with 15 bases between the two germline ends. The CDR3 loop reads CASSPWTAGNEQFF. The CDR3 DNA follows: TGTGCCAGCAGCCCATGGACAGCGGGTAATGAGCAGTTCTTC.

Comment on this clonotype: A read error may be the cause here, since a much bigger clone is one base away. CDR3 loop: CASRYSGRVNWPQHF. The CDR3 region has the DNA TGTGCCAGCAGGTACTCCGGACGGGTAAATTGGCCCCAGCATTTT. The J gene is TRBJ1-5, the V gene TRBV6-2 or TRBV6-3, with D uncertain. CDR1 and CDR2 (germline): MNHEY, SVGEGT. The CDR3 contains 15 residues.